This T cell receptor beta chain was identified in a study of lymphopenia after photon versus proton radiotherapy. Of note for this clone: Its target is unknown.

CDR3 length: 17 amino acids. Germline CDR1 LNHDA, CDR2 SQIVND (reference sequence). After removal of 0 bases from V and 5 bases from J, the junction contained 10 bases not matched to a gene. Study-level points and caveats: Post-nadir TCR diversity decline inversely tracked overall survival among those who died. Under photons, naive T cells and diversity fell while effector/memory populations rose.

Libraries were prepared by immunoSEQ multiplex PCR; TCRdb keeps only in-frame clonotypes and omits some of them. The data show about 16,000 clones, with about 88% seen just once and roughly 55% held by the top ten. The TCR comes from a woman aged 55-70 years with cholangiocarcinoma. Some clones in this sample may be carry-over from other donors' samples. This chain connects TRBV19 to TRBJ1-5, with 7 positions matching TRBD1. The sequencing used peripheral blood, collected from a patient treated with proton-based radiotherapy. The CDR3 here is CASSIEWRGLRDQPQHF. The CDR3 bases are TGTGCCAGTAGTATAGAGTGGAGGGGGCTAAGGGATCAGCCCCAGCATTTT.